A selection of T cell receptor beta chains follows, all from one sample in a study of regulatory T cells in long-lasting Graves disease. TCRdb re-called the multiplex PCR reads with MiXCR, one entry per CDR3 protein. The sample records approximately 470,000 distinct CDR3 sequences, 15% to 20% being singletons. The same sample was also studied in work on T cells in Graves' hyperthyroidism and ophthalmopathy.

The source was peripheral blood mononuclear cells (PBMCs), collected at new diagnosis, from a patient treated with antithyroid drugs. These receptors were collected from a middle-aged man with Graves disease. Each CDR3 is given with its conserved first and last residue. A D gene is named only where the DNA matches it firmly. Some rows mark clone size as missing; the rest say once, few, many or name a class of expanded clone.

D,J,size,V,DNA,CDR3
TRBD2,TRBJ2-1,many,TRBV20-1,TGCAGTGCTAGGACTAGCGGGAGGTATGAGCAGTTCTTC,CSARTSGRYEQFF
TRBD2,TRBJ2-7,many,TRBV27,TGTGCCAGCAGTAGGGCTAGCGGGAGGGCCTCGTACGAGCAGTACTTC,CASSRASGRASYEQYF
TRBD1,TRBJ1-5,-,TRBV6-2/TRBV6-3,TGTGCCAGCAGTGAGAGACAGGGGGTTCGCAATCAGCCCCAGCATTTT,CASSERQGVRNQPQHF
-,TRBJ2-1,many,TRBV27,TGTGCCAGCAGTCTCCCGTGGGGTGAGCAGTTCTTC,CASSLPWGEQFF
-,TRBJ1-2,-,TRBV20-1,TGCAGTGCTAGGTCGACAAAGAACTATGGCTACACCTTC,CSARSTKNYGYTF
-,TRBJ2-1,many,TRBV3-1,TGTGCCAGCAGCCAAGATCCCGGAGGATTGGGCAATGAGCAGTTCTTC,CASSQDPGGLGNEQFF
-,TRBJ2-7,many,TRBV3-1,TGTGCCAGCAGCCCTGGAGGGGCTAGCTACGAGCAGTACTTC,CASSPGGASYEQYF
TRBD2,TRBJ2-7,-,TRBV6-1,TGTGCCAGCAGTCCCACGGGAGGGTTTTACGAGCAGTACTTC,CASSPTGGFYEQYF
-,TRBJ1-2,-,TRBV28,TGTGCCAGCAGTTTAGCCCCGACTGGGGGCAGGGGCTACACCTTC,CASSLAPTGGRGYTF
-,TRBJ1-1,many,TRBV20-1,TGCAGTGCTGAGGACGCGGGGACTGAAGCTTTCTTT,CSAEDAGTEAFF
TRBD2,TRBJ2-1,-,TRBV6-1,TGTGCCAGCCCCGAAGGGACTAGCGGGAGGGCCTACTACAATGAGCAGTTCTTC,CASPEGTSGRAYYNEQFF
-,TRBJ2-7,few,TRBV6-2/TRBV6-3,TGTGCCAGCAGTGAAGGGGATGCCTACGAGCAGTACTTC,CASSEGDAYEQYF
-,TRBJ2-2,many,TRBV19,TGTGCCAGTAGTATCCCCCGGGGGGCGTATACCGGGGAGCTGTTTTTT,CASSIPRGAYTGELFF
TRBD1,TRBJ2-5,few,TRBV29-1,TGCAGCGTGTCAGGGGGCGGGGAGACCCAGTACTTC,CSVSGGGETQYF
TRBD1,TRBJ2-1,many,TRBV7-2,TGTGCCAGCAGCCCCGGACAGGGCTGGGGATCCGACAATGAGCAGTTCTTC,CASSPGQGWGSDNEQFF
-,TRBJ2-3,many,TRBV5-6,TGTGCCAGCAGTGACTGGGCCCAGGGCACAGATACGCAGTATTTT,CASSDWAQGTDTQYF
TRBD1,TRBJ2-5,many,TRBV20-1,TGCAGTGCTGTCCGGGACAGGGGCAAGACCCAGTACTTC,CSAVRDRGKTQYF
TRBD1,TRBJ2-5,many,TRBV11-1,TGTGCCAGCAGGAGGACAGGGGGCTTAGGAGAGACCCAGTACTTC,CASRRTGGLGETQYF
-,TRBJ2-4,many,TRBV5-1,TGCGCCAGCAGCTTGGAAGGCAGGAGAAACATTCAGTACTTC,CASSLEGRRNIQYF
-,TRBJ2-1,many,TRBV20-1,TGCAGTGCTCGGACGGGGCCCTACAATGAGCAGTTCTTC,CSARTGPYNEQFF
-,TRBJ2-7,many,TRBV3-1,TGTGCCAGCAGCCAAGTAGGCGAGCAGTACTTC,CASSQVGEQYF
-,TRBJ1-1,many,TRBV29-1,TGCAGCGTTGGTGGAATGAACACTGAAGCTTTCTTT,CSVGGMNTEAFF
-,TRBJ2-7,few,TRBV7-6,TGTGCCAGCAGCCTAAATCAGGAGGCCTACGAGCAGTACTTC,CASSLNQEAYEQYF
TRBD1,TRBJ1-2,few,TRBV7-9,TGTGCCAGCAGCCCCAGGACAGGGGTATACCACTATGGCTACACCTTC,CASSPRTGVYHYGYTF